This TCR beta chain was documented in a study of shared clonotypes between healthy human individuals. Study as a whole: The plates for each donor numbered three CD4 naive, three CD4 memory, two CD8 naive and one CD8 memory.

Study-level results: Generation probabilities of non-shared clonotypes were lower (relative to those shared by all four donors).

Only in-frame clones appear in the TCRdb table, and some are missing; sequencing was by immunoSEQ multiplex PCR. Of some 2.4 million clones detected, 93% appear once; the ten largest clones hold approximately 0.37%. The CDR3 has 14 residues. From germline, CDR1 is MNHEY and CDR2 SVGAGI. J lost 4 bases, V lost 6 bases, and 4 bases had no gene match. The table lists this clone with a few counts. What it binds is not known. This TCR derives from a man aged 18 to 29 in good health. Some clones in this sample may be carry-over from other donors' samples. Sequencing was done on a sample of naive CD4+ T cells from PBMCs. Subset specified: CD45RA+ positively selected. V gene TRBV6-5 combines with J gene TRBJ2-7; the match to TRBD2 covers 12 bases. CDR3 nucleotide sequence: TGTGCCAGCAGAAGGACTAGCGGGACGTACGAGCAGTACTTC. Amino acids: CASRRTSGTYEQYF.